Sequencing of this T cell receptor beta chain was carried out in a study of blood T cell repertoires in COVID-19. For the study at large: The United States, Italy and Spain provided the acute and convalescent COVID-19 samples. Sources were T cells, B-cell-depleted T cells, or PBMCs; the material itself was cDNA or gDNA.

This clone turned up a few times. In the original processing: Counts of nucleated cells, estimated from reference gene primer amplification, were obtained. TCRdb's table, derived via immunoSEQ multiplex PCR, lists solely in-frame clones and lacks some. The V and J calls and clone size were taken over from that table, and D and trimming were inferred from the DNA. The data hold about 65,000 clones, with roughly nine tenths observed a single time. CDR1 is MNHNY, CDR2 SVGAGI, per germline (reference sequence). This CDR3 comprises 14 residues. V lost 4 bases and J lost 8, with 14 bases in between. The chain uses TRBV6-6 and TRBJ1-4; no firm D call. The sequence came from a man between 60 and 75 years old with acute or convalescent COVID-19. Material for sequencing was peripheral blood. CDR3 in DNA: TGTGCCAGCAGTTTCGGGATCCGGAGGGAAAAACTGTTTTTT. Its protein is CASSFGIRREKLFF.